The sequence of this TCR beta chain was determined in a study of blood T cell repertoires in COVID-19. Study background: The samples span acute and convalescent COVID-19 from the United States, Italy and Spain.

This CDR3 region has 19 residues. V lost 2 bases and J 4 bases, leaving 27 bases between the germline ends. The germline V gene has CDR1 MNHEY and CDR2 SMNVEV (reference sequence). Participant ages covered roughly 18 to 89 years across approximately 25 US areas. Two negative PCRs, clearance, or symptom resolution characterized the recovered Cohort 3 donors. Study processing details: Amplifying reference gene primers gave estimates of nucleated cell counts. Sequencing was performed with immunoSEQ multiplex PCR; in TCRdb, only in-frame clones are kept and a portion is missing. The V and J calls and clone size are taken from that table; D and trimming were inferred from the DNA. The sample has around 330,000 clones, roughly nine tenths seen once.

The source is a man in his 60s who had recovered from COVID-19. V is TRBV27 and J is TRBJ2-7; D is possibly TRBD2 (7 bases). The sequenced material came from PBMCs or T cells enriched from blood (not recorded which). The chain's CDR3 is CASSLGGDTNHPRRYEQYF. DNA for the CDR3: TGTGCCAGCAGTTTAGGGGGGGACACTAATCACCCACGGCGGTACGAGCAGTACTTC.